Listed below are T cell receptor beta chains from one sample, sequenced in a study of tumor-infiltrating lymphocytes in localized non-small cell lung cancer. Repertoires were generated with immunoSEQ multiplex PCR, while TCRdb's copy carries only in-frame clones and drops some. This sample has about 12,000 clones, with under 90% found just once. The material sequenced was lung tumor tissue. The receptors originated from a human donor with non-small cell lung cancer. Both conserved end residues are part of each CDR3. Each record gives: clone size, D gene, V gene, J gene, CDR3 DNA, CDR3 protein. The D gene is left open where the match is weak. Clone size is shown for a subset of rows, as once, few, many or a class of expanded clone.

clone_size: .; d_call: TRBD1; v_call: TRBV6-1; j_call: TRBJ1-5; cdr3_nt: TGTGCCAGCAGTGAATGGAGACAGGGGGCGAGGCCCCAGCATTTT; cdr3_aa: CASSEWRQGARPQHF
clone_size: .; d_call: .; v_call: TRBV6-5; j_call: TRBJ2-7; cdr3_nt: TGTGCCAGCAGGCGGGGCCGAGAGGCCTACGAGCAGTACTTC; cdr3_aa: CASRRGREAYEQYF
clone_size: .; d_call: TRBD2; v_call: TRBV5-1; j_call: TRBJ2-3; cdr3_nt: TGCGCCAGCAGCTATAGGGGAGCGGGAGGTTTGACAGATACGCAGTATTTT; cdr3_aa: CASSYRGAGGLTDTQYF
clone_size: .; d_call: TRBD2; v_call: TRBV11-2; j_call: TRBJ2-5; cdr3_nt: TGTGCCAGCAGCTTTAGCGGGACGGGGGAGACCCAGTACTTC; cdr3_aa: CASSFSGTGETQYF
clone_size: .; d_call: TRBD2; v_call: TRBV5-5; j_call: TRBJ2-7; cdr3_nt: TGTGCCAGCAGCTTGGCCGGAGCGGGAGGATTCTACGAGCAGTACTTC; cdr3_aa: CASSLAGAGGFYEQYF
clone_size: .; d_call: .; v_call: TRBV28; j_call: TRBJ2-2; cdr3_nt: TGTGCCAGCGGACTTCTAGGGAACACCGGGGAGCTGTTTTTT; cdr3_aa: CASGLLGNTGELFF
clone_size: .; d_call: TRBD1; v_call: TRBV6-5; j_call: TRBJ2-7; cdr3_nt: TGTGCCAGCAGGGCGGACAGGGTCGAGTACTTC; cdr3_aa: CASRADRVEYF
clone_size: .; d_call: .; v_call: TRBV30; j_call: TRBJ1-5; cdr3_nt: TGTGCCTGGAATCTCCCGCCCAATCAGCCCCAGCATTTT; cdr3_aa: CAWNLPPNQPQHF
clone_size: .; d_call: .; v_call: TRBV28; j_call: TRBJ2-3; cdr3_nt: TGTGCCAGCAGTTTTTGGGCGGGGGATACGCAGTATTTT; cdr3_aa: CASSFWAGDTQYF
clone_size: .; d_call: .; v_call: TRBV5-1; j_call: TRBJ2-7; cdr3_nt: TGCGCCAGCAGCTGGGAGAGACCGGGCTACGAGCAGTACTTC; cdr3_aa: CASSWERPGYEQYF
clone_size: .; d_call: .; v_call: TRBV5-6; j_call: TRBJ1-2; cdr3_nt: TGTGCCAGCAGCTTTCAGGGAGGAGGAGTCTATGGCTACACCTTC; cdr3_aa: CASSFQGGGVYGYTF
clone_size: .; d_call: .; v_call: TRBV19; j_call: TRBJ1-3; cdr3_nt: TGTGCCAGTAGTACCGACGGAAGCTCTGGAAACACCATATATTTT; cdr3_aa: CASSTDGSSGNTIYF
clone_size: .; d_call: TRBD2; v_call: TRBV23-1; j_call: TRBJ2-3; cdr3_nt: TGCGCCAGCAGTCTACCCGGACTAGCGGGCCAGTCAGATACGCAGTATTTT; cdr3_aa: CASSLPGLAGQSDTQYF
clone_size: .; d_call: .; v_call: TRBV13; j_call: TRBJ2-1; cdr3_nt: TGTGCCAGCAGCCCCCTCTCCATGTACAATGAGCAGTTCTTC; cdr3_aa: CASSPLSMYNEQFF
clone_size: .; d_call: .; v_call: TRBV9; j_call: TRBJ2-1; cdr3_nt: TGTGCCAGCAGCGAGGGGTGGGGAAGTGATGAGCAGTTCTTC; cdr3_aa: CASSEGWGSDEQFF
clone_size: .; d_call: TRBD2; v_call: TRBV2; j_call: TRBJ2-7; cdr3_nt: TGTGCCAGCAGTGGGACTAGCGGGCTCCACGAGCAGTACTTC; cdr3_aa: CASSGTSGLHEQYF
clone_size: .; d_call: .; v_call: TRBV19; j_call: TRBJ2-7; cdr3_nt: TGTGCCAGTAGCCCTGACGGTATCATGGGTACCGAGCAGTACTTC; cdr3_aa: CASSPDGIMGTEQYF
clone_size: .; d_call: TRBD1; v_call: TRBV6-4; j_call: TRBJ1-2; cdr3_nt: TGTGCCAGCAGTGCCCAGACAGGGGTAGACTATGGCTACACCTTC; cdr3_aa: CASSAQTGVDYGYTF
clone_size: .; d_call: TRBD2; v_call: TRBV30; j_call: TRBJ2-2; cdr3_nt: TGTGCCTGGGGAACCGGGACTAGCGGGAGCCGGGAGCTGTTTTTT; cdr3_aa: CAWGTGTSGSRELFF
clone_size: .; d_call: .; v_call: TRBV27; j_call: TRBJ2-2; cdr3_nt: TGTGCCAGCAGTTTTTTAGGGATTTTGGGGGAGCTGTTTTTT; cdr3_aa: CASSFLGILGELFF
clone_size: few; d_call: TRBD1; v_call: TRBV23-1; j_call: TRBJ2-7; cdr3_nt: TGCGCCAGCAGTCAGATGGGGACAGTGCTCTCCTACGAGCAGTACTTC; cdr3_aa: CASSQMGTVLSYEQYF
clone_size: .; d_call: TRBD1; v_call: TRBV6-4; j_call: TRBJ2-1; cdr3_nt: TGTGCCAGCAGTCTTGGGACAGGGTACAATGAGCAGTTCTTC; cdr3_aa: CASSLGTGYNEQFF
clone_size: .; d_call: .; v_call: TRBV5-6; j_call: TRBJ2-5; cdr3_nt: TGTGCCAGCAGCGTAGTCGGGGCCGGTGTGGAGACCCAGTACTTC; cdr3_aa: CASSVVGAGVETQYF
clone_size: .; d_call: .; v_call: TRBV27; j_call: TRBJ1-5; cdr3_nt: TGTGCCAGCAGGAAACAGGATACCTATCAGCCCCAGCATTTT; cdr3_aa: CASRKQDTYQPQHF